The 6 T cell receptor beta chains below come from one sample, sequenced in a study of cytomegalovirus exposure and HLA in healthy donors. PCR primers comprised 60 Vbeta and 13 Jbeta primers. Method: immunoSEQ multiplex PCR; TCRdb's copy keeps in-frame clones and lacks some. The repertoire holds under 150,000 clones, with roughly three quarters as singletons. Sequenced input: PBMCs. Receptor source: a female donor in good health and CMV-seronegative.

This clone was picked up a small number of times. V gene TRBV25-1 combines with J gene TRBJ1-6; TRBD1 matches at 9 bases. Germline V gene sequence: CDR1 MGHDK, CDR2 SYGVNS. This CDR3 region has 14 residues. V was clipped by 6 bases and J by 9 bases; unmatched bases: 6. CDR3 amino acids: CASRRTGVSSPLHF. The CDR3 nucleotides read TGTGCCAGCAGACGGACAGGGGTATCTTCACCCCTCCACTTT.

The CDR3 bases are TGTGCCAGCTCCGGGGGGGCCGGGGGCTACGAGCAGTACTTC. It is translated as CASSGGAGGYEQYF. The rearrangement links TRBV18 to TRBJ2-7, with 8 nucleotides matching TRBD2. This CDR3 comprises 14 residues. After removal of 6 bases from V and 3 bases from J, the junction contained 7 bases not matched to a gene. Germline CDR1 and CDR2: KGHSH and LQKENI.

The chain links TRBV6-5 to TRBJ1-6, with D possibly matching TRBD1 (6 bases). The CDR3 is made up of 16 amino acids. V was cut by 0 bases and J by 6 bases, with 12 bases left in between. CDR1 is MNHEY, CDR2 SVGAGI, per germline. DNA of the CDR3: TGTGCCAGCAGTTACTCGAGAGGGGGTCGTAATTCACCCCTCCACTTT. Its protein product is CASSYSRGGRNSPLHF.

This clone is a singleton in its sample. V is TRBV7-2 and J is TRBJ2-1, with TRBD2 matching over 16 bases. The V and J ends lost 3 bases and 8 bases, in that order; junction bases with no gene match: 1. The length of the CDR3 is 15 residues. Germline loops: CDR1 SGHTA, CDR2 FQGNSA. The CDR3 DNA sequence: TGTGCCAGCAGCTTGGGACTAGCGGGAGGGGATGAGCAGTTCTTC. It is translated as CASSLGLAGGDEQFF.

This chain's CDR3 is CASSRGTDTQYF. CDR3 in DNA: TGTGCCAGCAGTCGTGGCACAGATACGCAGTATTTT. The V and J genes are TRBV5-4 and TRBJ2-3; D gene unclear. Germline assignment: CDR1 SGHNT and CDR2 YYREEE (reference sequence). Trimming took 5 bases from V and 1 from J, leaving 5 bases between them. The CDR3 spans 12 residues. The entire variable domain, with the rest obtained from reference TRBV5-4 and TRBJ2-3, is as follows: ETGVTQSPTHLIKTRGQQVTLRCSSQSGHNTVSWYQQALGQGPQFIFQYYREEENGRGNFPPRFSGLQFPNYSSELNVNALELDDSALYLCASSRGTDTQYFGPGTRLTVL.

The chain recombines TRBV4-2 with TRBJ2-4; D remains unclear. The V end was cut by 3 bases, the J end by 0 bases, with 12 bases between. The V gene's germline CDR1 is LGHNA and CDR2 YNFKEQ. The CDR3 spans 16 residues. The CDR3 sequence is CASSQPGLLAKNIQYF. The CDR3 DNA is TGTGCCAGCAGCCAGCCGGGTTTACTAGCCAAAAACATTCAGTACTTC.